These 21 T cell receptor beta chains were all obtained from the same sample, sequenced in a study of T cells in Graves' hyperthyroidism and ophthalmopathy. Amplification of TCR beta CDR3 regions was performed using RNA transcripts as template. TCR CDR3 underwent first-round RT-PCR with the HTBI primer set. TCRdb ran MiXCR on the multiplex PCR reads and lists one entry per CDR3 protein. Of around 350,000 distinct CDR3 sequences detected, approximately 19% appear once; the ten largest clones hold roughly 3.5%. What was sequenced was blood. The source of these receptors is a woman between 18 and 29 years old with Graves' hyperthyroidism.

The V gene is TRBV6-5, the J gene TRBJ1-1; D is uncertain. With 4 bases removed from V and 4 bases from J, the gap between germline ends came to 13 bases. The germline gives CDR1 MNHEY, CDR2 SVGAGI. The CDR3 length is 14 residues. DNA for the CDR3: TGTGCCAGCAGTTCCTCCCGGTGGGGCACTGAAGCTTTCTTT. As protein: CASSSSRWGTEAFF.

This clonotype occurred a few times. This chain uses TRBV30 with TRBJ1-6; TRBD1 is a possible D gene (5 bases). This CDR3 region has 13 residues. The V and J ends lost 0 bases and 10 bases respectively, with 10 bases between them. In germline, CDR1 is GTSNPN, CDR2 SVGIG (reference sequence). CDR3 DNA sequence: TGTGCCTGGAGTGTAACAGGTCCCTCACCCCTCCACTTT. Translation gives CAWSVTGPSPLHF.

This clonotype showed up just a few times. The chain links TRBV5-1 to TRBJ2-2; D perhaps matches TRBD1 (5 bases). The ends were cut back, 4 bases at V and 3 bases at J, with 16 bases in the middle. Per the germline V gene, CDR1 is SGHRS and CDR2 is YFSETQ. The CDR3 consists of 16 residues. The CDR3 sequence: CASSRRQPLDTGELFF. The DNA of the CDR3 is TGCGCCAGCAGCCGTCGACAGCCTCTGGACACCGGGGAGCTGTTTTTT.

This clonotype was observed many times. The chain couples TRBV11-2 to TRBJ1-1; D gene ambiguous. The CDR3 is made up of 13 amino acids. V shed 0 bases and J shed 6 bases, with 8 bases lying between them. Germline lookup yields CDR1 SGHAT and CDR2 FQNNGV. This CDR3 reads CASSLDFWSEAFF. The CDR3 DNA sequence: TGTGCCAGCAGCTTAGATTTCTGGTCTGAAGCTTTCTTT.

In its sample, this clonotype was seen many times. V is TRBV20-1 and J is TRBJ2-7; either TRBD1 or TRBD2 may supply D (5 bases each). The CDR3 is 14 residues long. Germline CDR1 reads DFQATT; CDR2 reads SNEGSKA (reference sequence). V lost 5 bases and J lost 0, with 14 bases in between. The CDR3 spells CSAPQAGSSYEQYF. The CDR3 coding sequence is TGCAGTGCTCCCCAGGCAGGGAGCTCCTACGAGCAGTACTTC.

For this clonotype: A much larger clonotype is one base distant, so this may be a read error. The rearrangement links TRBV25-1 to TRBJ2-7; D unclear. The CDR3 consists of 11 residues. Per germline, CDR1 MGHDK and CDR2 SYGVNS. CDR3 protein: CASSEAHEEYF. DNA for the CDR3: TGTGCCAGCAGTGAGGCCCACGAGGAGTACTTC.

This clonotype was detected many times. The chain uses TRBV2 and TRBJ1-2; D unresolved. Per the germline V gene, CDR1 is SNHLY and CDR2 is FYNNEI. The V and J ends lost 2 bases and 2 bases respectively, with 9 bases between them. The CDR3 spans 14 residues. The CDR3: CASSEYGGNYGYTF. The CDR3 bases are TGTGCCAGCAGTGAATACGGCGGAAACTATGGCTACACCTTC.

This clonotype was counted at least ten times. The gene calls are TRBV12-3 or TRBV12-4 and TRBJ1-3; D gene ambiguous. The CDR3 spans 15 residues. Trimming pared 3 bases from V and 7 bases from J, leaving 16 bases between. The CDR3 nucleotides read TGTGCCAGCAGTTTTTGGGGTTTTTTGGGTAACACCATATATTTT. As protein: CASSFWGFLGNTIYF.

This clonotype was seen a handful of times. V is TRBV12-3 or TRBV12-4 and J is TRBJ1-2, with no clear D. The CDR3 consists of 15 residues. Trimming stripped 5 bases from V and 4 bases from J, with 17 bases between. The CDR3 sequence is CASSAYPGVPYGYTF. The CDR3 nucleotides read TGTGCCAGCAGTGCTTACCCGGGAGTCCCCTATGGCTACACCTTC.

In this sample, this clonotype turned up many times. This sequence joins TRBV7-2 and TRBJ2-7, with 7 nucleotides matching TRBD2. Germline assignment: CDR1 SGHTA and CDR2 FQGNSA. This CDR3 has 14 residues. Unmatched junction bases numbered 4, after V lost 2 bases and J lost 3 bases. CDR3 loop: CASSLTSDIYEQYF. Written as DNA, the CDR3 is TGTGCCAGCAGCTTAACTAGCGACATCTACGAGCAGTACTTC.

Many counts were recorded for this clonotype. This sequence joins TRBV28 and TRBJ1-1, with 7 positions matching TRBD1. J lost 2 bases, V lost 6 bases, and 9 bases had no gene match. CDR1 and CDR2 from the germline V gene are MDHEN and SYDVKM. CDR3 length: 15 amino acids. The CDR3 coding sequence is TGTGCCAGCAGGGATGGGGGGGACAGAAACACTGAAGCTTTCTTT. It is translated as CASRDGGDRNTEAFF. Full variable domain (missing parts from reference TRBV28 and TRBJ1-1): DVKVTQSSRYLVKRTGEKVFLECVQDMDHENMFWYRQDPGLGLRLIYFSYDVKMKEKGDIPEGYSVSREKKERFSLILESASTNQTSMYLCASRDGGDRNTEAFFGQGTRLTVV.

This clonotype was counted many times. This sequence joins TRBV13 and TRBJ2-5; D is perhaps TRBD1 (5 bases). This CDR3 region has 16 residues. Germline V lookup: CDR1 PRHDT, CDR2 FYEKMQ (reference sequence). V was shortened by 5 bases and J by 5 bases, with 21 bases between the two germline ends. As DNA, the CDR3 is TGTGCCAGCAGCCGACAGATGGGGCTGGTTCGCGAGACCCAGTACTTC. Translation gives CASSRQMGLVRETQYF.

The table lists this clonotype with a few counts. The gene calls are TRBV12-3 or TRBV12-4 and TRBJ2-7; D unresolved. The V end was cut by 6 bases, the J end by 0 bases, with 15 bases between. CDR3 length: 15 residues. CDR3 protein: CASSPILGSSYEQYF. For the CDR3, the DNA is TGTGCCAGCAGCCCTATTTTGGGTAGCTCCTACGAGCAGTACTTC.

This clonotype has at least ten counts. The gene calls are TRBV12-3 or TRBV12-4 and TRBJ2-7; a possible D gene is TRBD1 (7 bases). Trimming removed 4 bases from V and 1 base from J, with 20 bases in between. CDR3 length: 17 residues. CDR3 bases: TGTGCCAGCAGTTATTACCGGAGGGGGCCTAGGTCCTACGAGCAGTACTTC. It specifies CASSYYRRGPRSYEQYF.

This clonotype was counted at least ten times. The V and J genes are TRBV6-1 and TRBJ1-3; a possible D gene is TRBD1 (6 bases). From germline, CDR1 is MNHNS and CDR2 SASEGT. The CDR3 extends over 17 amino acids. The ends were cut back, 0 bases at V and 7 bases at J, with 19 bases in the middle. The CDR3 loop reads CASSEAGTPGHPNTIYF. Here the CDR3 DNA reads TGTGCCAGCAGTGAAGCGGGGACACCAGGACACCCGAACACCATATATTTT.

Regarding this clonotype: With a much larger clone just one base away, this may be a read error. The chain uses TRBV6-1 and TRBJ1-2; the D is unclear. Germline CDR1 MNHNS, CDR2 SASEGT. The CDR3 is 11 residues long. CDR3 DNA sequence: TGTGCCAGCAGTGAGACCTATGGCTGCACCTTC. It encodes CASSETYGCTF.

Ten or more counts support this clonotype. The DNA of the CDR3 is TGTGCCAGCAGTACCTTGACAGGGGGAGAGACCCAGTACTTC. Protein sequence: CASSTLTGGETQYF. The chain has TRBV28 and TRBJ2-5; 9 bases fit TRBD1. After removal of 5 bases from V and 4 bases from J, the junction contained 5 bases not matched to a gene. The CDR3 extends over 14 amino acids. CDR1 is MDHEN and CDR2 is SYDVKM in the germline V gene.

This clonotype was counted many times. This rearrangement joins TRBV6-4 to TRBJ2-6; D possibly corresponds to TRBD2 (6 bases). Germline V CDR1 and CDR2: MRHNA, SNTAGT. The CDR3 has 16 residues. Trimming took 0 bases from V and 3 from J, leaving 9 bases between them. This CDR3 is CASSDSGGVGANVLTF. The CDR3 bases are TGTGCCAGCAGTGACTCTGGAGGGGTTGGGGCCAACGTCCTGACTTTC.

The chain carries TRBV7-8 and TRBJ1-2; 9 nucleotides align to TRBD1. In germline, CDR1 is SGHVS, CDR2 FQNEAQ. The CDR3 covers 15 residues. V lost 2 bases to trimming and J lost 7 bases; unmatched junction nucleotides: 8. The CDR3 DNA reads as TGTGCCAGCAGCTTATCGGTGGGACAGGGCCGTGGCTACACCTTC. It is translated as CASSLSVGQGRGYTF.

Many counts were recorded for this clonotype. The rearrangement links TRBV12-3 or TRBV12-4 to TRBJ1-2; D may be TRBD1 (6 bases). This CDR3 is built from 15 residues. Trimming left V 0 bases short and J 4 bases short, with 12 bases between. The chain's CDR3 is CASSLALRGVYGYTF. The DNA for the CDR3 is TGTGCCAGCAGTTTAGCGCTAAGGGGGGTCTATGGCTACACCTTC.

In this sample, this clonotype turned up many times. The CDR3 loop reads CASSEVGFRETQYF. The CDR3 DNA reads TGTGCCAGCAGTGAAGTAGGGTTTCGCGAGACCCAGTACTTC. The chain links TRBV2 to TRBJ2-5; D ambiguous. With 1 base removed from V and 5 bases from J, the gap between germline ends came to 11 bases. This CDR3 spans 14 amino acids. Germline CDR1 and CDR2: SNHLY and FYNNEI.